The 3 T cell receptor beta chains below were found in one sample sequenced in a study of T cell repertoires in ileal Crohn's disease. Stated time point: neoterminal ileum biopsy at postoperative endoscopy, about 6 months after surgery. The protocol was immunoSEQ multiplex PCR, while the TCRdb copy is restricted to in-frame clones and leaves out a portion. The data hold nearly 7,500 clones, with 74% observed a single time. Sequencing input: ileal tissue. These receptors all come from an adult with Crohn's disease.

The chain combines TRBV5-6 with TRBJ1-2; 7 bases are shared with TRBD1. CDR3 length equals 13 residues. The V gene end was trimmed by 4 bases and the J gene end by 8 bases; junction bases not matched to a gene: 8. Germline CDR1 reads SGHDT; CDR2 reads YYEEEE. CDR3 nucleotides: TGTGCCAGCAGCCGGGACAGTTTAGGGGGCTACACCTTC. This translates into CASSRDSLGGYTF. The full variable domain, with the rest looked up from reference TRBV5-6 and TRBJ1-2, is DAGVTQSPTHLIKTRGQQVTLRCSPKSGHDTVSWYQQALGQGPQFIFQYYEEEERQRGNFPDRFSGHQFPNYSSELNVNALLLGDSALYLCASSRDSLGGYTFGSGTRLTVV.

The rearrangement links TRBV28 to TRBJ2-7; a weak D match, TRBD1 (5 bases). This CDR3 is 15 amino acids long. V gave up 5 bases and J gave up 0 bases, with 14 bases separating them. Per germline, CDR1 MDHEN and CDR2 SYDVKM. The CDR3 DNA reads TGTGCCAGCAGTACCGCACCCGACAGCTCCTACGAGCAGTACTTC. Its translation is CASSTAPDSSYEQYF.

The chain joins TRBV5-8 to TRBJ2-1, with 8 bases matching TRBD2. Germline V lookup: CDR1 SGHTS, CDR2 YDEGEE. This CDR3 comprises 15 residues. The J segment lost 7 bases and the V segment lost 2 bases, leaving 8 bases of the junction unmatched. The CDR3, as DNA: TGTGCCAGCAGCTTCAATACGGGGGGGGAAAATGAGCAGTTCTTC. Protein product: CASSFNTGGENEQFF.